The 30 T cell receptor beta chains given below trace back to one sample, sequenced in a study of human T cells and chemical hapten exposure. Time point described: healthy volunteer bleed at 2 weeks. It was unfractionated whole blood from which total RNA was extracted. MiXCR, applied by TCRdb to the RACE reads, yields one record per CDR3 protein. The data contain roughly 49,000 distinct CDR3 sequences, around 4.1% of them singletons. The sample comprised whole blood. The source is a female donor in good health. Some clones in this sample may be carry-over from other donors' samples.

The sample holds many counts of this clonotype. CDR3 protein: CASSLVGGSAYGYTF. The CDR3 DNA is TGTGCCAGCAGCTTAGTGGGGGGCTCGGCCTATGGCTACACCTTC. The chain carries TRBV7-6 and TRBJ1-2; D is possibly TRBD1 (6 bases). V gave up 1 base and J gave up 4 bases, with 13 bases separating them. The CDR3 contains 15 residues. Germline CDR1 SGHVS, CDR2 FNYEAQ.

There are many counts of this clonotype. The gene calls are TRBV3-1 and TRBJ2-1; the match to TRBD2 covers 16 bases. After removal of 4 bases from V and 15 bases from J, the junction contained 21 bases not matched to a gene. The germline gives CDR1 LGHDT, CDR2 YNNKEL (reference sequence). The CDR3 is 19 amino acids. The CDR3 coding sequence is TGTGCCAGCAGCCGCAAAGATGGAACCACGGGACTAGCGGGGGGGCGACCGTTCTTC. It codes for CASSRKDGTTGLAGGRPFF.

This clonotype was picked up many times. The chain recombines TRBV5-1 with TRBJ2-7; D is unresolved. Trimming left V 0 bases short and J 2 bases short, with 3 bases between. CDR3 length equals 12 residues. Germline loops: CDR1 SGHRS, CDR2 YFSETQ. The DNA for the CDR3 is TGCGCCAGCAGCTTGGTAGCCTACGAGCAGTACTTC. This sequence encodes CASSLVAYEQYF. Full variable domain (missing parts from reference TRBV5-1 and TRBJ2-7): KAGVTQTPRYLIKTRGQQVTLSCSPISGHRSVSWYQQTPGQGLQFLFEYFSETQRNKGNFPGRFSGRQFSNSRSEMNVSTLELGDSALYLCASSLVAYEQYFGPGTRLTVT.

In its sample, this clonotype was seen a few times. The rearrangement uses TRBV7-6 and TRBJ2-5; 12 positions agree with TRBD2. The V and J ends lost 2 bases and 4 bases, in that order; junction bases with no gene match: 5. The CDR3 has 16 residues. Germline loops: CDR1 SGHVS, CDR2 FNYEAQ. The CDR3 region is CASSLPGLAGLETQYF. The CDR3 nucleotides read TGTGCCAGCAGCTTACCCGGACTAGCGGGGTTAGAGACCCAGTACTTC. Full variable domain (missing parts from reference TRBV7-6 and TRBJ2-5): GAGVSQSPRYKVTKRGQDVALRCDPISGHVSLYWYRQALGQGPEFLTYFNYEAQQDKSGLPNDRFSAERPEGSISTLTIQRTEQRDSAMYRCASSLPGLAGLETQYFGPGTRLLVL.

CDR3 sequence: CASSSQQVLSSYEQYF. The CDR3 nucleotides are TGTGCCAGCAGCTCTCAACAGGTTCTGAGCTCCTACGAGCAGTACTTC. J is TRBJ2-7 and V is TRBV7-2, with D maybe TRBD1 (5 bases). CDR1 is SGHTA and CDR2 is FQGNSA in the germline V gene. V shed 4 bases and J shed 0 bases, with 16 bases lying between them. The length of the CDR3 is 16 residues.

V usage is TRBV19 and J usage is TRBJ1-2; weak D call: TRBD1 (6 bases). The CDR3 runs 15 residues. Trimming left V 3 bases short and J 7 bases short, with 18 bases between. Germline assignment: CDR1 LNHDA and CDR2 SQIVND (reference sequence). CDR3 sequence (DNA): TGTGCCAGTAGTATCGACCCAGGGGACGTTGTTGGCTACACCTTC. As protein: CASSIDPGDVVGYTF.

This clonotype has a handful of counts. V and J are TRBV6-5 and TRBJ1-1; D is undetermined. The germline gives CDR1 MNHEY, CDR2 SVGAGI. Between the trimmed V and J ends, which lost 3 bases and 5 bases, there was a span of 13 bases. The CDR3 sequence is 14 residues long. CDR3: CASSYRGYGTEAFF. The CDR3 DNA sequence: TGTGCCAGCAGTTATCGGGGTTATGGGACTGAAGCTTTCTTT.

This clonotype was seen many times. The gene calls are TRBV6-4 and TRBJ2-2; 8 bases are shared with TRBD2. J lost 0 bases, V lost 6 bases, and 0 bases had no gene match. This CDR3 is built from 14 residues. CDR1 is MRHNA, CDR2 SNTAGT, per germline. CDR3 coding DNA: TGTGCCAGCAGCGGGGGGGCGAACACCGGGGAGCTGTTTTTT. It yields the protein CASSGGANTGELFF.

This clonotype has at least ten counts. The chain is built from TRBV7-2 and TRBJ1-1; no firm D call. Trimming removed 2 bases at V and 9 bases at J, with 10 bases between. There are 12 residues in the CDR3. The germline V gene has CDR1 SGHTA and CDR2 FQGNSA. The CDR3 spells CASSLLGSKAFF. CDR3 coding DNA: TGTGCCAGCAGCTTATTAGGCAGCAAAGCTTTCTTT.

V and J are TRBV5-1 and TRBJ1-6; 9 bases are a match to TRBD1. This CDR3 is built from 16 residues. Germline CDR1 SGHRS, CDR2 YFSETQ. The V segment lost 2 bases and the J segment 10 bases; nucleotides outside the gene matches: 10. The CDR3 sequence is CASSFNRGLAWSPLHF. In nucleotides, the CDR3 is TGCGCCAGCAGCTTCAACAGGGGGCTGGCTTGGTCACCCCTCCACTTT.

This clonotype was found many times. The chain combines TRBV10-3 with TRBJ2-3; perhaps TRBD2 as D (6 bases). The germline V gene encodes CDR1 ENHRY and CDR2 SYGVKD. V was shortened by 7 bases and J by 0 bases, with 20 bases between the two germline ends. The CDR3 length is 17 residues. The CDR3 nucleotides are TGTGCCATCACCGGGGGTAGCGGAGCCTCTAGCACAGATACGCAGTATTTT. This sequence encodes CAITGGSGASSTDTQYF.

This clonotype showed up many times. J is TRBJ1-6 and V is TRBV2; 10 bases match TRBD1. This CDR3 region has 15 residues. Germline CDR1 reads SNHLY; CDR2 reads FYNNEI. V gave up 2 bases and J gave up 9 bases; unmatched junction bases: 4. CDR3 amino acids: CASSEFGTGASPLHF. In DNA form, the CDR3 reads TGTGCCAGCAGTGAATTCGGGACAGGGGCTTCACCCCTCCACTTT.

This clonotype was found a few times. This chain links TRBV6-2 or TRBV6-3 with TRBJ1-1; D unresolved. The germline gives CDR1 MNHEY, CDR2 SVGEGT. Trimming took 0 bases from V and 2 from J, leaving 13 bases between them. The CDR3 runs 16 residues. The CDR3 nucleotides read TGTGCCAGCAGTTACTCCCCGGTACGAGCAAACACTGAAGCTTTCTTT. The encoded protein is CASSYSPVRANTEAFF.

This clonotype occurred a few times. The chain couples TRBV11-3 to TRBJ2-1; 12 positions match TRBD2. Germline CDR1 SGHNT, CDR2 YENEEA. This CDR3 region has 15 residues. After removal of 1 base from V and 8 bases from J, the junction contained 3 bases not matched to a gene. The CDR3 DNA is TGTGCCAGCAGCTTAGTACTAGCGGGGGGCTATGAGCAGTTCTTC. This codes for CASSLVLAGGYEQFF.

This clonotype was seen repeatedly, ten times or more. This chain uses TRBV28 with TRBJ2-5; D not resolved. Germline V lookup: CDR1 MDHEN, CDR2 SYDVKM. Trimming shortened V by 6 bases and J by 2 bases, and 13 bases separated the two germline ends. The CDR3 has 14 amino acids. The CDR3, as DNA: TGTGCCAGCAGCCGAGCAACGGGTCAAGAGACCCAGTACTTC. Protein product: CASSRATGQETQYF.

This clonotype occurred many times. The V gene is TRBV20-1, the J gene TRBJ2-3; possible D gene TRBD2, 5 bases. This CDR3 has 17 residues. Trimming took 2 bases from V and 4 from J, leaving 22 bases between them. CDR1 and CDR2 from the germline V gene are DFQATT and SNEGSKA (reference sequence). The CDR3 reads CSARPSDSRHLPDTQYF. CDR3 sequence (DNA): TGCAGTGCTAGACCCTCGGACTCGCGGCATCTCCCAGATACGCAGTATTTT.

This clonotype was observed at least ten times. The chain has TRBV7-2 and TRBJ1-4, with 7 bases identical to TRBD1. The CDR3 is made up of 14 amino acids. V lost 6 bases, J lost 8 bases, and 9 bases stayed unmatched. Germline-derived CDR1 and CDR2 are SGHTA and FQGNSA. In DNA form, the CDR3 reads TGTGCCAGCAGTTTACAGGGGACTTCCGAAAAACTGTTTTTT. Residues: CASSLQGTSEKLFF.

In its sample, this clonotype is medium-sized. The chain carries TRBV9 and TRBJ1-1; 9 bases line up with TRBD1. Per germline, CDR1 SGDLS and CDR2 YYNGEE. V was pared by 3 bases and J by 5 bases, with 11 bases of the junction left unmatched. The CDR3 is 16 amino acids. The CDR3 loop reads CASSGRTGGLGTEAFF. DNA of the CDR3: TGTGCCAGCAGCGGGAGAACAGGGGGCCTAGGTACTGAAGCTTTCTTT.

This clonotype showed up many times. The chain uses TRBV20-1 and TRBJ2-7, with 10 bases lining up with TRBD1. The CDR3 length is 14 residues. The germline V gene encodes CDR1 DFQATT and CDR2 SNEGSKA (reference sequence). Trimming at V came to 3 bases and at J to 1 base, leaving 3 bases not matched to a gene. The CDR3 DNA reads as TGCAGTGCTAGTGAGGGACAGGGGTCCTACGAGCAGTACTTC. Translating it yields CSASEGQGSYEQYF.

This clonotype was detected many times. V usage is TRBV13 and J usage is TRBJ2-7; TRBD2 agrees at 12 bases. V shed 4 bases and J 3 bases; nucleotides not matched to a gene: 1. The CDR3 length is 14 residues. CDR1 PRHDT and CDR2 FYEKMQ come from the germline V gene (reference sequence). The CDR3 DNA follows: TGTGCCAGCAGCTCGACTAGCGGGGGCTACGAGCAGTACTTC. It is translated as CASSSTSGGYEQYF.

This clonotype was seen repeatedly, ten times or more. This rearrangement joins TRBV7-2 to TRBJ1-1, with D unresolved. The V end lost 4 bases, the J end lost 5 bases, and 11 bases lay between the germline ends. Per the germline V gene, CDR1 is SGHTA and CDR2 is FQGNSA. The CDR3 covers 13 residues. The chain's CDR3 is CASSSGPWTEAFF. In DNA form, the CDR3 reads TGTGCCAGCAGCTCCGGCCCCTGGACTGAAGCTTTCTTT.

This clonotype was seen a handful of times. The chain has TRBV3-2 and TRBJ2-7; the D segment call TRBD1 is taken from the table without a DNA check. TRBV3-2 is assigned pseudogene status. The length of the CDR3 is 13 residues. The CDR3: CASSLAGLNEQYF. Here the CDR3 DNA reads TGTGCCAGCAGCCTGGCAGGGCTGAACGAGCAGTACTTC.

This clonotype has a handful of counts. This sequence joins TRBV3-1 and TRBJ2-7, with D possibly TRBD2 on 5 matching bases. Looked up from germline, CDR1 is LGHDT and CDR2 is YNNKEL (reference sequence). This CDR3 region has 14 residues. V dropped 1 base and J dropped 6 bases, with 13 bases sitting between them. The CDR3 is CASSQGTGWGEQYF. CDR3 bases: TGTGCCAGCAGCCAAGGTACGGGGTGGGGCGAGCAGTACTTC.

This clonotype was observed a few times. The chain is built from TRBV7-2 and TRBJ2-1, with 7 bases fitting TRBD2. V lost 4 bases to trimming and J lost 3 bases; unmatched junction nucleotides: 6. CDR3 length equals 15 residues. CDR1 and CDR2 (germline): SGHTA, FQGNSA. The DNA for the CDR3 is TGTGCCAGCAGCTCGACTAGCTCCCGCTACAATGAGCAGTTCTTC. Translated, it gives CASSSTSSRYNEQFF.

In the case of this clonotype: Just one base apart from a much larger clone, this may be a read error. The chain recombines TRBV6-2 or TRBV6-3 with TRBJ1-5; a possible D gene is TRBD1 (5 bases). CDR3 length: 16 residues. Germline assignment: CDR1 MNHEY and CDR2 SVGEGT. The CDR3 nucleotides are TGTGCCAGCAGTGGGGACCTCCCTTATGGCAATCAGCCCCAGAATTTT. Protein sequence: CASSGDLPYGNQPQNF.

The sample holds many counts of this clonotype. The genes are TRBV9 and TRBJ1-1; D perhaps matches TRBD1 (5 bases). From germline, CDR1 is SGDLS and CDR2 YYNGEE. The length of the CDR3 is 15 residues. Trimming stripped 1 base from V and 4 bases from J, with 14 bases between. CDR3 amino acids: CASSVQGASVTEAFF. CDR3 DNA sequence: TGTGCCAGCAGCGTACAGGGAGCGTCGGTCACTGAAGCTTTCTTT. The variable domain in full, completed from reference TRBV9 and TRBJ1-1, reads DSGVTQTPKHLITATGQRVTLRCSPRSGDLSVYWYQQSLDQGLQFLIQYYNGEERAKGNILERFSAQQFPDLHSELNLSSLELGDSALYFCASSVQGASVTEAFFGQGTRLTVV.

This chain uses TRBV2 with TRBJ1-6; perhaps TRBD1 as D (5 bases). V lost 0 bases to trimming and J lost 5 bases, with 8 bases between them. The germline V gene encodes CDR1 SNHLY and CDR2 FYNNEI. There are 15 residues in the CDR3. The CDR3 DNA sequence: TGTGCCAGCAGTGAAGCGCGACAGAATAATTCACCCCTCCACTTT. It yields the protein CASSEARQNNSPLHF.

Many counts were recorded for this clonotype. This chain connects TRBV25-1 to TRBJ1-2; D gene uncertain. Trimming removed 1 base from V and 8 bases from J, with 20 bases in between. CDR3 size: 16 residues. Per the germline V gene, CDR1 is MGHDK and CDR2 is SYGVNS. CDR3 in DNA: TGTGCCAGCAGTGAATCAGGACGCAGCGGCGCTGAGGGCTACACCTTC. Its translation is CASSESGRSGAEGYTF.

This clonotype was detected ten times or more. The chain joins TRBV20-1 to TRBJ1-1; 9 bases line up with TRBD1. CDR1 and CDR2 (germline): DFQATT, SNEGSKA (reference sequence). The trim removed 5 bases at V and 5 bases at J, leaving 6 bases unmatched. The CDR3 loop spans 13 amino acids. The CDR3 DNA reads TGCAGTGCTCCAAGACAGGGGGGAACTGAAGCTTTCTTT. It translates to CSAPRQGGTEAFF.

The table lists this clonotype with many counts. The gene calls are TRBV10-3 and TRBJ2-3; no clear D gene. There are 14 residues in the CDR3. V was trimmed by 2 bases and J by 7 bases, leaving 13 bases between them. Germline CDR1 reads ENHRY; CDR2 reads SYGVKD. CDR3 region: CAISEDARSYTQYF. The DNA for the CDR3 is TGTGCCATCAGTGAGGACGCCAGATCGTATACGCAGTATTTT.